What follows describes a single T cell receptor beta chain. Its antigen is currently not known. Per-base quality was not reported, and no clone a single base away is much larger than it. TCRbeta CDR3 regions were amplified from genomic DNA by means of the immunoSEQ Assay, a bias-controlled multiplex PCR. Concerning the study's data processing: Nucleated cell counts per sample were estimated from amplification of reference gene primers within the assay. Sequence reads were collapsed and filtered to measure the absolute abundance of every unique TCRbeta CDR3 rearrangement. For each sample, productive Simpson clonality was calculated as the square root of Simpson's diversity index over productive rearrangements. What TCRdb holds here is the immuneACCESS table cut down to in-frame rearrangements. Part of the clones is not present; checked against another copy, under half of the missing clones reflect an unresolved V gene, and the others are unexplained. D and trimming come from the DNA, and the V and J calls and clone size come from that table. The sample data list fewer than 200,000 clones, and about 85% of these were observed just once. 0.95% to 1.5% of the sample is in the top ten clones.

Another Seattle source contributed samples from volunteer blood donors who had recovered from COVID-19. Each collaborating institution followed its own protocols to collect whole blood in K2EDTA tubes. For TCRbeta analysis, collaborators shipped samples in one of three forms: frozen whole blood, isolated PBMCs, or DNA extracted from either of those sample types. The data originate from a study of blood T cell repertoires in COVID-19 (dated by TCRdb to the early 2020s). For context, the study as a whole: Collaborator samples came from the United States, Italy and Spain and covered acute and convalescent phases of COVID-19. The sample metadata nearly always contained a de-identified subject ID, COVID-19 status, age in years and sex. The dataset comprised deeply sampled blood TCRbeta repertoires from subjects exposed to, actively infected with, or recovered from COVID-19. Samples were obtained from the ongoing ImmuneRACE study (first 160 participants) and from 1,254 subjects provided by 6 global collaborators. The repertoires were released in a freely available public database meant as a resource for research on the immune response to SARS-CoV-2. Where available, HLA class I and class II types were taken from metadata supplied by the sample provider and were not determined by assay-based typing. The prospective study material was composed of cDNA or gDNA derived from T cells, B-cell-depleted T cells, or PBMCs.

The study at large found these results: How much clinical and demographic metadata was included differed by source and by participant, and the metadata was provided uncurated.

CDR1 and CDR2 (SEHNR, FQNEAQ) derive from the germline V gene (reference sequence). From its cysteine to its phenylalanine, the CDR3 spans 15 amino acids. Only CDR3 DNA remains: 45 bases, in frame from the first base. Germline trimming: 2 bases from V, 5 bases from J; junction bases outside gene matches: 6. Material: peripheral blood. This sequence was found in a man in his sixties who had recovered from COVID-19. This receptor chain uses TRBV7-9 and TRBJ2-1; 7 central bases correspond to TRBD2. The CDR3 region has the sequence CASSLSLAGDNEQFF. In nucleotides, the sequence is TGTGCCAGCAGCTTATCCCTGGCGGGAGACAATGAGCAGTTCTTC.